The T cell receptor (beta chain) under discussion was sequenced for a study of regulatory T cells in long-lasting Graves disease. Notes on the study in general: Relative to new patients (under 1,000), persistent patients exhibited greater sharing of public clonotypes (around 2,700).

To make TCR beta libraries, researchers used iRepertoire HTBI primers and Arm-PCR of CDR3 regions. TCRdb reprocessed the multiplex PCR reads via MiXCR and lists one record per CDR3 protein. Of about 400,000 distinct CDR3 sequences in the sample, around 16% are singletons; the top ten hold approximately 7.6%. A word on this clonotype: The target antigen is unknown.

The time point is: newly diagnosed GD, antithyroid drugs for less than 3 months. The TCR library was prepared using RNA isolated from PBMCs. Investigators report Graves' disease was diagnosed under American Thyroid Association guidelines. These sequences were also reported in another study, on T cells in Graves' hyperthyroidism and ophthalmopathy. That paper states: The study enrolled patients aged 18 to 65 with newly diagnosed hyperthyroidism of under 2 months' duration.

This sample comprised peripheral blood mononuclear cells (PBMCs), obtained at new diagnosis, from a patient treated with antithyroid drugs. The source of this sequence is a woman aged 40 to 55 with Graves disease.

CDR3 amino acids: CASSKPGDWGTDTQYF. The CDR3 DNA is TGTGCCAGCAGTAAACCCGGGGACTGGGGCACAGATACGCAGTATTTT. This chain uses TRBV6-2 or TRBV6-3 with TRBJ2-3; D may be TRBD2 (6 bases). The germline V gene encodes CDR1 MNHEY and CDR2 SVGEGT. V lost 5 bases and J lost 1, with 16 bases in between. This CDR3 has 16 residues.